This TCR beta chain was documented in a study of cytomegalovirus exposure and HLA in healthy donors. Study-level results: The classifier reportedly diagnosed cytomegalovirus status with high specificity and sensitivity.

Details on this clone: Its antigen is currently unknown.

The PCR employed 60 Vbeta primers together with 13 Jbeta primers. Assay used: immunoSEQ multiplex PCR; TCRdb lists only in-frame clones, some missing. The sample totals 74,000 or so clones. Sequencing was performed on PBMCs. This TCR was recovered from a woman aged 55-70 years in good health and CMV-seronegative.

The DNA of the CDR3 is TGTGCCAGCAGGTCAGACAGGGGGAGCGGTGGCTACACCTTC. Encoded protein: CASRSDRGSGGYTF. This rearrangement joins TRBV6-1 to TRBJ1-2, with 9 positions matching TRBD1. Germline loops: CDR1 MNHNS, CDR2 SASEGT. There are 14 residues in the CDR3. V was pared by 6 bases and J by 7 bases, with 9 bases of the junction left unmatched.